Each of the 5 T cell receptor beta chains below was sequenced from the same sample in a study of blood T cell repertoires in COVID-19. The protocol was immunoSEQ multiplex PCR, while the TCRdb copy is restricted to in-frame clones and leaves out a portion. The sample contains fewer than 200,000 clones, 70% to 90% of which appear only once. Sequencing was performed on peripheral blood. These receptor sequences come from a woman aged 60-75 years with COVID-19, enrolled during active disease.

The rearrangement uses TRBV9 and TRBJ2-7; D is ambiguous. Between the trimmed V and J ends, which lost 0 bases and 2 bases, there was a span of 9 bases. CDR3 length: 14 amino acids. Germline V gene lookup returns CDR1 SGDLS and CDR2 YYNGEE. The CDR3 loop reads CASSVGDFTYEQYF. CDR3 coding DNA: TGTGCCAGCAGCGTAGGTGACTTTACCTACGAGCAGTACTTC.

This clone was observed a few times. The rearrangement joins TRBV12-3 or TRBV12-4 to TRBJ1-5, with D possibly TRBD1 on 5 matching bases. This CDR3 has 13 amino acids. With 2 bases removed from V and 5 bases from J, the gap between germline ends came to 7 bases. CDR3 sequence: CASSLRGDQPQHF. For the CDR3, the DNA is TGTGCCAGCAGTTTAAGGGGTGATCAGCCCCAGCATTTT.

The chain employs TRBV19 and TRBJ1-1, with D hard to call. Trimming took off 6 bases at V and 0 bases at J, with 8 bases between the two ends. Germline CDR1 and CDR2: LNHDA and SQIVND (reference sequence). The CDR3 covers 13 residues. CDR3 sequence: CASRFSVNTEAFF. DNA for the CDR3: TGTGCCAGTAGATTCTCGGTGAACACTGAAGCTTTCTTT.

V gene TRBV30 combines with J gene TRBJ1-5; weak D call: TRBD1 (6 bases). The germline V gene encodes CDR1 GTSNPN and CDR2 SVGIG (reference sequence). V lost 2 bases and J 6 bases, leaving 14 bases between the germline ends. The CDR3 has 14 amino acids. The CDR3 spells CAWSRGGAGQPQHF. For the CDR3, the DNA is TGTGCCTGGAGTCGGGGGGGCGCCGGTCAGCCCCAGCATTTT.

This chain links TRBV19 with TRBJ2-3; 11 bases align to TRBD1. The CDR3 consists of 20 residues. The germline V gene encodes CDR1 LNHDA and CDR2 SQIVND (reference sequence). With 5 bases clipped from V and 1 base from J, the junction kept 17 bases outside the gene matches. The CDR3 nucleotides read TGTGCCAGTAGTGTCCGGACAGGGGGCAGAGTACAGGCCGGCACAGATACGCAGTATTTT. It translates to CASSVRTGGRVQAGTDTQYF.